This T cell receptor (beta chain) comes out of a study of blood T cell repertoires in COVID-19. Overall study context: COVID-19 samples collected from the United States, Italy and Spain covered acute and convalescent phases. PBMCs, B-cell-depleted T cells, or T cells were the source of the cDNA or gDNA that made up the material.

This CDR3 has 13 residues. CDR1 and CDR2 from the germline V gene are GTSNPN and SVGIG (reference sequence). Between the trimmed V and J ends, which lost 0 bases and 4 bases, there was a span of 8 bases. The authors' processing: Amplification from reference gene primers served as the basis for estimated nucleated cell counts. Assay: immunoSEQ multiplex PCR; the TCRdb copy retains only in-frame clones and omits some. V and J calls and clone size are as listed in that table; D and trimming were resolved from the DNA. The profile covers about 290,000 clones, with approximately 80% appearing a single time and around 4.2% taken by the ten largest.

This TCR was sampled from a woman aged 50 to 65 with active or convalescent COVID-19. The rearrangement links TRBV30 to TRBJ2-3; D gene uncertain. Material for sequencing was peripheral blood. CDR3 DNA: TGTGCCTGGAGTGTCCAGTTGGCAGATACGCAGTATTTT. Residues: CAWSVQLADTQYF.